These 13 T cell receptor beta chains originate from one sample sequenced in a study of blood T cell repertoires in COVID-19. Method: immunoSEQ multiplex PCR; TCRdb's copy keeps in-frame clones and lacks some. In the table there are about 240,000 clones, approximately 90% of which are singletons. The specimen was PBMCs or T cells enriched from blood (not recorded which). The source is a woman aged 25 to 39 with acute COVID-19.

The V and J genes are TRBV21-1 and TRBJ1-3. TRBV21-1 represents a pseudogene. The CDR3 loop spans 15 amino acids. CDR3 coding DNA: TGTGCCAGCAGCAAGTCCGGGGAAAATGGAAACACCATATATTTT. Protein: CASSKSGENGNTIYF.

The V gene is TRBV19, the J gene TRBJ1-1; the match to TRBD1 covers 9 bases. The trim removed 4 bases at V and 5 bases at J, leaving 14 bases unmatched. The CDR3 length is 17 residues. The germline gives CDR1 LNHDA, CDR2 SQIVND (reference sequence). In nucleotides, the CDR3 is TGTGCCAGTAGTAGGTTCGCGACGGGACAGGGAAGGACTGAAGCTTTCTTT. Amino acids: CASSRFATGQGRTEAFF.

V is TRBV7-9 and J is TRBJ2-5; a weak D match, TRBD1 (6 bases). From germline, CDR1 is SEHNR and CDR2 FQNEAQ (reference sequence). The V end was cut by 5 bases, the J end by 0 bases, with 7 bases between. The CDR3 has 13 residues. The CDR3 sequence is CASSGQHQETQYF. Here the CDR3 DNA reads TGTGCCAGCAGCGGACAGCACCAAGAGACCCAGTACTTC.

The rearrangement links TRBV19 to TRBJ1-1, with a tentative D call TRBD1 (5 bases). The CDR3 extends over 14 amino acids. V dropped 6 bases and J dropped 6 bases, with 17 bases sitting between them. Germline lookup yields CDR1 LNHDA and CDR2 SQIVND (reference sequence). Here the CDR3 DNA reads TGTGCCAGTAGCAAACAGGCGTGGCAGGCTGAAGCTTTCTTT. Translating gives CASSKQAWQAEAFF.

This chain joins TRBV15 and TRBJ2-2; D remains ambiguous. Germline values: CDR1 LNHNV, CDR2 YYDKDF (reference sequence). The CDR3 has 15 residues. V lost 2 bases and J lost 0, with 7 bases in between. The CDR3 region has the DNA TGTGCCACCAGCAGAAGCACCTCGAACACCGGGGAGCTGTTTTTT. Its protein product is CATSRSTSNTGELFF.

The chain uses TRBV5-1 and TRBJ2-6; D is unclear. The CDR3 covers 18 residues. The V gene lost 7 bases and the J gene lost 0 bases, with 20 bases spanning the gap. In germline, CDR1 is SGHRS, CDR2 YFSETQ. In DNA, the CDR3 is TGCGCCAGCCTACCTCAACTTCAGGCCTACTCTGGGGCCAACGTCCTGACTTTC. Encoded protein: CASLPQLQAYSGANVLTF.

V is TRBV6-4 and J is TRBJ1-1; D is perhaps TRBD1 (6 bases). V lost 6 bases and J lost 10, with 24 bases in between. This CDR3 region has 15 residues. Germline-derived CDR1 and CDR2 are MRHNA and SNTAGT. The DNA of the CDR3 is TGTGCCAGCAGGCGCACCTCCACAGGGCCGTATCGAGCTTTCTTT. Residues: CASRRTSTGPYRAFF.

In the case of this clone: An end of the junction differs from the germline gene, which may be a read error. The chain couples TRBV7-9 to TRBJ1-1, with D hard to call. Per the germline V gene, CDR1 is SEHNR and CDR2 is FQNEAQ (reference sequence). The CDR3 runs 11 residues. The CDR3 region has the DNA TGTGCCAGCAGCTTAGCGCCACAGCTGGGTTTT. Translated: CASSLAPQLGF.

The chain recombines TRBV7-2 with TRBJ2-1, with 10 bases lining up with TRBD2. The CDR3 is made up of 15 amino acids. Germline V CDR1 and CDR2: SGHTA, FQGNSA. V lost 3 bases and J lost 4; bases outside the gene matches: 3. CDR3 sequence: CASSLSGGGYNEQFF. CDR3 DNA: TGTGCCAGCAGCTTGAGCGGGGGGGGATACAATGAGCAGTTCTTC.

The CDR3 here is CSVGQGSTYEQYF. In DNA, the CDR3 is TGCAGCGTTGGACAGGGATCGACCTACGAGCAGTACTTC. The chain links TRBV29-1 to TRBJ2-7; 7 bases align to TRBD1. The germline V gene has CDR1 SQVTM and CDR2 ANQGSEA. The trim removed 4 bases at V and 2 bases at J, leaving 5 bases unmatched. The CDR3 extends over 13 amino acids.

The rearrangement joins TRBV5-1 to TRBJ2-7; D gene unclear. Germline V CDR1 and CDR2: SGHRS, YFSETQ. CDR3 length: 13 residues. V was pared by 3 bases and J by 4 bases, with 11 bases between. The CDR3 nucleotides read TGCGCCAGCAGCTGGCTAGATGGATACGAGCAGTACTTC. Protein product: CASSWLDGYEQYF.

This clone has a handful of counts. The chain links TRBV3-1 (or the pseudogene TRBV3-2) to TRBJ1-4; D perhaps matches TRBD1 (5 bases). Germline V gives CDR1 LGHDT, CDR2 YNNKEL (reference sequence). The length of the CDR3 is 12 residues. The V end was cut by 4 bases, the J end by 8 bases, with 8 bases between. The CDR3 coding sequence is TGTGCCAGCAGCCGGGACTCGGAAAAACTGTTTTTT. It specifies CASSRDSEKLFF.

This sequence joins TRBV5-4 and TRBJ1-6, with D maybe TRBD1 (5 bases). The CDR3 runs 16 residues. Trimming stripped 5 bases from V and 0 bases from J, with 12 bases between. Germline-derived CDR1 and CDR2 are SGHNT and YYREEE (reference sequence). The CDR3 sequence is CASRDAGNSYNSPLHF. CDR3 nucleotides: TGTGCCAGCAGAGACGCAGGGAACTCCTATAATTCACCCCTCCACTTT.